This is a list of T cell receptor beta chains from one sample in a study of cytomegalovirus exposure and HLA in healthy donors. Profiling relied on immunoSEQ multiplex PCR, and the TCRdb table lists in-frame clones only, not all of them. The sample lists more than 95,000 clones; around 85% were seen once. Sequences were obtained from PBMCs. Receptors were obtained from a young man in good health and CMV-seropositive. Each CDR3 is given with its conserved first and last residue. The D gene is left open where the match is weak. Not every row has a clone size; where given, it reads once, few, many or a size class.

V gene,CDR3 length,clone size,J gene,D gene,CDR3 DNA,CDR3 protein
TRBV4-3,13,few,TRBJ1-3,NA,TGCGCCAGCAGCCAAGACAGGGCAAACACCATATATTTT,CASSQDRANTIYF
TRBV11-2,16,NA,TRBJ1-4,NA,TGTGCCAGCAGCTTACAAGGAGGCAAGACTAATGAAAAACTGTTTTTT,CASSLQGGKTNEKLFF
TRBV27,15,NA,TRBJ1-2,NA,TGTGCCAGCAGTTTATCAACTGAAGGGGGAGATGGCTACACCTTC,CASSLSTEGGDGYTF
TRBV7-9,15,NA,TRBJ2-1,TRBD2,TGTGCCAGCAGCCCCGCTGCGGGGACTACATCTGAGCAGTTCTTC,CASSPAAGTTSEQFF
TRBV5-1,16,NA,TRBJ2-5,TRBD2,TGCGCCAGCAGCAAAATCTCCGGGACTAGGGGGGAGACCCAGTACTTC,CASSKISGTRGETQYF
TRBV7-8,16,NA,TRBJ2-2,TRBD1,TGTGCCAGCAGCGAGCACAGGGGGTTGAACACCGGGGAGCTGTTTTTT,CASSEHRGLNTGELFF
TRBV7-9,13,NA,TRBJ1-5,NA,TGTGCCAGCAGCTTAGTTGGAGATCAGCCCCAGCATTTT,CASSLVGDQPQHF
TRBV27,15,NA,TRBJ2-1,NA,TGTGCCAGCAGTTTATCAGTAGGGGGATACAATGAGCAGTTCTTC,CASSLSVGGYNEQFF
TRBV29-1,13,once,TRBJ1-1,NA,TGCAGCGTTGAGGGCCAGGCGAACACTGAAGCTTTCTTT,CSVEGQANTEAFF
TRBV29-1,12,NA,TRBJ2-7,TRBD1,TGCAGCGTCCGACAGGGCTCCTACGAGCAGTACTTC,CSVRQGSYEQYF
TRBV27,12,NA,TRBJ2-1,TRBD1,TGTGCCAGCAGCTATACAGGGGATGAGCAGTTCTTC,CASSYTGDEQFF
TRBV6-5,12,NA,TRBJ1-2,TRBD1,TGTGCCAGCAGTACTCAGGGGGATGGCTACACCTTC,CASSTQGDGYTF
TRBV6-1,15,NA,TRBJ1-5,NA,TGTGCCAGCAGCCGGGTTCACAGGAACAATCAGCCCCAGCATTTT,CASSRVHRNNQPQHF
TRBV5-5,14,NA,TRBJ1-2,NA,TGTGCCAGCAGCTTGGAACAAGTCATCTATGGCTACACCTTC,CASSLEQVIYGYTF
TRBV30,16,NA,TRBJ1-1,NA,TGTGCCTGGAGTGTACGAACGTTCAGTTTGAACACTGAAGCTTTCTTT,CAWSVRTFSLNTEAFF
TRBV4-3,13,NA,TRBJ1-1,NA,TGCGCCAGCAGCGAAGGCAGGGGCACTGAAGCTTTCTTT,CASSEGRGTEAFF
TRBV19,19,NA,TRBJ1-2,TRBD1,TGTGCCAGTAGTATATATTCCGGGACAGGGGGCTTCAGGAACTATGGCTACACCTTC,CASSIYSGTGGFRNYGYTF
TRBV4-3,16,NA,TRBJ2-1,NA,TGCGCCAGCAGCCAAGAGAACATCGGGAACTACAATGAGCAGTTCTTC,CASSQENIGNYNEQFF
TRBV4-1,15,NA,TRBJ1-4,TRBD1,TGCGCCAGCAGCCCCCGGGACAGGGAAAGCGAAAAACTGTTTTTT,CASSPRDRESEKLFF
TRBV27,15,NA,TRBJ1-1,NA,TGTGCCAGCAGTTTAGGGGCCACCCTTAACACTGAAGCTTTCTTT,CASSLGATLNTEAFF
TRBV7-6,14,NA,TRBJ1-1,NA,TGTGCCAGCAGCTTGGGAGAAGTCGGCACTGAAGCTTTCTTT,CASSLGEVGTEAFF
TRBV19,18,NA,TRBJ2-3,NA,TGTGCCAGTAGTATAGGTTCCTGGCCGGGTGCTAGCACAGATACGCAGTATTTT,CASSIGSWPGASTDTQYF
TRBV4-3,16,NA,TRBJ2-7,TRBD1,TGCGCCAGCAGCCCTCAGGGGGCAACCGACTTCTACGAGCAGTACTTC,CASSPQGATDFYEQYF
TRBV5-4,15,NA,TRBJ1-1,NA,TGTGCCAGCAGCCTGAAATTGGGGGTCGGGGGTGAAGCTTTCTTT,CASSLKLGVGGEAFF
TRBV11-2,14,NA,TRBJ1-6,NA,TGTGCCAGCAGCTTGAAGGGGGTCGCTTCACCCCTCCACTTT,CASSLKGVASPLHF
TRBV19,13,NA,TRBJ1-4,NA,TGTGCCAGTGCCGTGAATGAGTATGAAAAACTGTTTTTT,CASAVNEYEKLFF
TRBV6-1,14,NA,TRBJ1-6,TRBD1,TGTGCCAGCAGTGCTCTACAATCCGGACAGGTGCTCCACTTT,CASSALQSGQVLHF
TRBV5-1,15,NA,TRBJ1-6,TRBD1,TGCGCCAGCAGCTTTGAGACAGGGGGGGATTCACCCCTCCACTTT,CASSFETGGDSPLHF
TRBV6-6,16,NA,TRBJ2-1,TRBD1,TGTGCCAGCAGTTACCAACCGACAGGGAAACACAATGAGCAGTTCTTC,CASSYQPTGKHNEQFF
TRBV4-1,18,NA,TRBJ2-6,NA,TGCGCCAGCAGCCAAGTCGCGGGACAGAGGACTGGGGCCAACGTCCTGACTTTC,CASSQVAGQRTGANVLTF
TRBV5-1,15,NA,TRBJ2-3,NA,TGCGCCAGCACCCCCACCGGAGGGGACACAGATACGCAGTATTTT,CASTPTGGDTDTQYF
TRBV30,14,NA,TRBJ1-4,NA,TGTGCCTGGAGTGTAGAGGAGGGGTGGGGAAAACTGTTTTTT,CAWSVEEGWGKLFF
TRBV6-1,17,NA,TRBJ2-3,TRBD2,TGTGCCAGCAGTGATCTAGCGGGAGGGCCACGCACAGATACGCAGTATTTT,CASSDLAGGPRTDTQYF
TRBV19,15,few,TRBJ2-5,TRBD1,TGTGCCAGTAGTATGGGACAGCGTAAGGGAGAGACCCAGTACTTC,CASSMGQRKGETQYF
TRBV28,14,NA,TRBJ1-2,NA,TGTGCCAGCAGGGCTCAGGGGTGGGTCTATGGCTACACCTTC,CASRAQGWVYGYTF
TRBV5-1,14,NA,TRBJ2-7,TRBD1,TGCGCCAGCAGCTTGGTGGGACAGGACTACGAGCAGTACTTC,CASSLVGQDYEQYF
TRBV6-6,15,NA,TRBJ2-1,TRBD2,TGTGCCAGCAGTACCGGGACTAGTATCCACAATGAGCAGTTCTTC,CASSTGTSIHNEQFF
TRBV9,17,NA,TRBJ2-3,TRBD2,TGTGCCAGCAGCGAGGGAGGGGGACTAGCGGACACAGATACGCAGTATTTT,CASSEGGGLADTDTQYF
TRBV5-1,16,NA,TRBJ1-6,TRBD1,TGCGCCAGCAGCTTACAGGGGGCGAATTCTTTTTCACCCCTCCACTTT,CASSLQGANSFSPLHF